This T cell receptor (beta chain) originates from a study of blood T cells in healthy people across ages. There were healthy Caucasian individuals from Russia, aged roughly 6 to 100, serving as donors. Whenever a sample was processed, at least 6.5 million PBMCs were isolated. Primers used in a second PCR of about 7 to 12 cycles were a sample-barcoded 5' primer and a J-beta primer mix. A template-switch adaptor containing 12 random nucleotides labeled each cDNA molecule. MiXCR, run by TCRdb on the 5' RACE reads, gives a single entry per CDR3 protein. The sample lists 350,000 to 450,000 distinct CDR3 sequences, roughly half occurring once. The study's findings and limits: Long-lived donors had more naive CD4+ cells and higher diversity than aged donors.

The CDR3 extends over 13 amino acids. Germline V gives CDR1 LGHNA, CDR2 YSLEER. Of note for this clonotype: Its cognate antigen is unknown. This may stem from a read error, because a much larger clone lies one nucleotide away.

Source material: blood. The J gene is TRBJ2-7, the V gene TRBV4-3; no firm D call. This TCR came from a man in his sixties in good health. In DNA form, the CDR3 reads TGCACCAGCAGCCAAGAGGTGGGTTGGGAGCAGTACTTC. Its translation is CTSSQEVGWEQYF.